Described below is a single T cell receptor (beta chain) sequence and its context. Antigen: not known. No DNA is given; TCRdb re-called the 5' RACE reads and lists each CDR3 protein once. The sample data list about 350,000 distinct CDR3 sequences. This specimen comes from a study of monozygotic twins with inflammatory bowel disease. Study-wide results and caveats: Clonotype sharing was lower in IBD patients than healthy twins, most markedly with disease activity. Repertoire similarity did not separate concordant from discordant twins, possibly from limited power.

Germline V gene lookup returns CDR1 SEHNR and CDR2 FQNEAQ (reference sequence). CDR3 length: 13 amino acids. V is TRBV7-9 and J is TRBJ1-1. This TCR was recovered from a human donor with ulcerative colitis or Crohn's disease, or a healthy co-twin of an affected twin (not recorded which). The sequenced sample consisted of blood. CDR3 loop: CASSLDVGTEAFF. The full variable domain, in which reference TRBV7-9 and TRBJ1-1 provide the parts outside the CDR3, is DTGVSQNPRHKITKRGQNVTFRCDPISEHNRLYWYRQTLGQGPEFLTYFQNEAQLEKSRLLSDRFSAERPKGSFSTLEIQRTEQGDSAMYLCASSLDVGTEAFFGQGTRLTVV.